These 20 T cell receptor beta chains originate from one sample sequenced in a study of response to subunit inactivated influenza vaccine. TCRdb analysed the RT-PCR reads with MiXCR anew, one entry per CDR3 protein. The profile shows 650,000 to 700,000 distinct CDR3 sequences, 15% to 18% of them singletons. The material was PBMCs from blood, obtained approximately 12 days after vaccination. The receptor set was obtained from a man aged 50 to 59 who received an inactivated influenza vaccine.

This clonotype was picked up a small number of times. This chain uses TRBV9 with TRBJ2-2; the match to TRBD2 covers 13 bases. The CDR3 extends over 18 amino acids. Germline lookup yields CDR1 SGDLS and CDR2 YYNGEE. V shed 2 bases, J shed 0 bases, and the junction held 4 bases outside the gene matches. DNA for the CDR3: TGTGCCAGCAGCGTCAGGACTAGCGGGAGAGCGAACACCGGGGAGCTGTTTTTT. The encoded protein is CASSVRTSGRANTGELFF.

This clonotype showed up just a few times. The CDR3 reads CASSRPGVSTDTQYF. The CDR3 DNA reads as TGTGCCAGCAGCCGACCCGGAGTAAGCACAGATACGCAGTATTTT. The V and J genes are TRBV5-6 and TRBJ2-3; D remains unclear. The CDR3 extends over 15 amino acids. The V gene lost 4 bases and the J gene lost 0 bases, with 12 bases spanning the gap. Looked up from germline, CDR1 is SGHDT and CDR2 is YYEEEE.

This clonotype was seen repeatedly, ten times or more. The chain uses TRBV27 and TRBJ1-2; the D gene is possibly TRBD1 (5 bases). V was clipped by 5 bases and J by 8 bases, with 18 bases between them. Germline loops: CDR1 MNHEY, CDR2 SMNVEV (reference sequence). The CDR3 contains 14 residues. DNA of the CDR3: TGTGCCAGCAGTCCCGGGGGGAGCGGAAGGGGCTACACCTTC. Translating gives CASSPGGSGRGYTF.

This sequence joins TRBV20-1 and TRBJ2-1, with 7 nucleotides matching TRBD1. Germline loops: CDR1 DFQATT, CDR2 SNEGSKA (reference sequence). Germline trimming cut 3 bases from V and 4 bases from J; bases unmatched to any gene: 3. CDR3 length equals 13 residues. The CDR3 nucleotides are TGCAGTGCTAGTAGGACAGGTTACAATGAGCAGTTCTTC. It encodes CSASRTGYNEQFF.

The DNA of the CDR3 is TGTGCCAGCAGCCTCTCCAGCGTATTGGATTCACCCCTCCACTTT. Its protein is CASSLSSVLDSPLHF. The chain employs TRBV3-1 and TRBJ1-6; unclear D gene. The CDR3 has 15 residues. Looked up from germline, CDR1 is LGHDT and CDR2 is YNNKEL (reference sequence). The V end was cut by 4 bases, the J end by 8 bases, with 15 bases between. The variable domain in full, with the rest retrieved from reference TRBV3-1 and TRBJ1-6, is DTAVSQTPKYLVTQMGNDKSIKCEQNLGHDTMYWYKQDSKKFLKIMFSYNNKELIINETVPNRFSPKSPDKAHLNLHINSLELGDSAVYFCASSLSSVLDSPLHFGNGTRLTVT.

The chain has TRBV24-1 and TRBJ2-7, with D possibly matching TRBD1 (5 bases). Germline CDR1 and CDR2: KGHDR and SFDVKD. V lost 7 bases and J 2 bases, leaving 11 bases between the germline ends. The CDR3 covers 13 residues. The DNA for the CDR3 is TGTGCCACCAGGTCCCCAGGGACCTACGAGCAGTACTTC. This gives the protein CATRSPGTYEQYF.

The chain uses TRBV9 and TRBJ2-4; 8 nucleotides line up with TRBD2. Per germline, CDR1 SGDLS and CDR2 YYNGEE. The trim removed 0 bases at V and 5 bases at J, leaving 4 bases unmatched. The CDR3 sequence is 15 residues long. This chain's CDR3 is CASSVDVGRENIQYF. The CDR3 DNA reads TGTGCCAGCAGCGTAGATGTCGGGAGGGAAAACATTCAGTACTTC.

The table lists this clonotype with many counts. The chain couples TRBV12-3 or TRBV12-4 to TRBJ2-7, with TRBD2 matching over 13 bases. J was trimmed by 6 bases and V by 6 bases; bases with no gene match: 8. CDR3 length: 15 residues. CDR3: CASRRTSGGRSEQYF. The CDR3 nucleotides are TGTGCCAGCAGAAGGACTAGCGGGGGTCGTTCCGAGCAGTACTTC.

On this clonotype: An end of the junction differs from the germline gene, which may be a read error. This sequence joins TRBV18 and TRBJ2-4, with D possibly matching TRBD1 (6 bases). This CDR3 is 17 amino acids long. Germline V gene sequence: CDR1 KGHSH, CDR2 LQKENI. DNA for the CDR3: TGTGCCAGCTCACCAGGCGCAGGGGTTTCAGCCAATAACATTCAGTACTTC. Amino acids: CASSPGAGVSANNIQYF.

This clonotype was counted between two and nine times. The genes are TRBV6-5 and TRBJ2-3; 8 bases match TRBD2. The V gene end was trimmed by 0 bases and the J gene end by 2 bases; junction bases not matched to a gene: 1. The CDR3 is 15 residues long. The germline gives CDR1 MNHEY, CDR2 SVGAGI. The CDR3: CASSYSSGNTDTQYF. The CDR3 region has the DNA TGTGCCAGCAGTTACTCTAGCGGGAACACAGATACGCAGTATTTT.

This clonotype was counted only a few times. The rearrangement links TRBV12-3 or TRBV12-4 to TRBJ2-7; D is unclear. The CDR3 covers 14 residues. V lost 7 bases and J lost 1, with 14 bases in between. CDR3 coding DNA: TGTGCCAGCACCAATCCCACTGTATCCTACGAGCAGTACTTC. Its translation: CASTNPTVSYEQYF.

The chain links TRBV30 to TRBJ1-5, with no clear D. V was pared by 0 bases and J by 7 bases, with 13 bases between. The CDR3 spans 14 residues. The V gene's germline CDR1 is GTSNPN and CDR2 SVGIG (reference sequence). CDR3 bases: TGTGCCTGGAGTGTTGCGGGGTTAGGGCAGCCCCAGCATTTT. The encoded protein is CAWSVAGLGQPQHF.

The chain uses TRBV5-1 and TRBJ1-3; tentatively, D is TRBD1 (5 bases). CDR3 length: 16 amino acids. The ends were cut back, 0 bases at V and 0 bases at J, with 10 bases in the middle. The germline V gene has CDR1 SGHRS and CDR2 YFSETQ. For the CDR3, the DNA is TGCGCCAGCAGCTTGGGGGACGCAGACTCTGGAAACACCATATATTTT. It specifies CASSLGDADSGNTIYF.

The rearrangement uses TRBV14 and TRBJ1-6; the D gene is possibly TRBD1 (5 bases). Germline CDR1 SGHDN, CDR2 FVKESK. Deletions cut 4 bases from V and 6 bases from J, with 13 bases between. The CDR3 runs to 15 residues. The chain's CDR3 is CASSLRRGTNSPLHF. CDR3 in DNA: TGTGCCAGCAGCCTCCGACGCGGGACTAATTCACCCCTCCACTTT.

The rearrangement joins TRBV6-1 to TRBJ1-1, with D possibly matching TRBD1 (5 bases). V was cut by 5 bases and J by 0 bases, with 16 bases left in between. The CDR3 runs 16 residues. Germline CDR1 and CDR2: MNHNS and SASEGT. CDR3 DNA sequence: TGTGCCAGCAGTCCCGGGGGAGGAAGATTGAACACTGAAGCTTTCTTT. It yields the protein CASSPGGGRLNTEAFF.

This clonotype has more than one count but fewer than ten. The chain joins TRBV7-9 to TRBJ2-1; 7 bases are shared with TRBD1. Trimming at V came to 5 bases and at J to 8 bases, leaving 12 bases not matched to a gene. Germline values: CDR1 SEHNR, CDR2 FQNEAQ (reference sequence). The CDR3 is made up of 15 amino acids. In nucleotides, the CDR3 is TGTGCCAGCAGCGTGAACAGGGGTGCCCACCATGAGCAGTTCTTC. Translating it yields CASSVNRGAHHEQFF.

This clonotype was found a few times. The rearrangement joins TRBV5-6 to TRBJ1-1; D is ambiguous. The germline CDR1 and CDR2 sequences are SGHDT and YYEEEE. V shed 0 bases and J shed 1 base, with 10 bases lying between them. This CDR3 is built from 15 residues. DNA of the CDR3: TGTGCCAGCAGCTTGGTTCGCGCAGGGAACACTGAAGCTTTCTTT. It translates to CASSLVRAGNTEAFF.

In its sample, this clonotype was seen a few times. J is TRBJ1-5 and V is TRBV30, with no clear D. The CDR3 totals 11 residues. CDR1 is GTSNPN, CDR2 SVGIG, per germline (reference sequence). The V gene lost 8 bases and the J gene lost 9 bases, with 14 bases spanning the gap. CDR3 nucleotides: TGTGCCCCCCGGCCACTCTGGCCCCAGCATTTT. Its protein product is CAPRPLWPQHF.

This clonotype was seen at least ten times. The chain links TRBV12-3 or TRBV12-4 to TRBJ1-1; weak D call: TRBD1 (6 bases). The CDR3 runs to 12 residues. Trimming removed 3 bases at V and 7 bases at J, with 9 bases between. The CDR3 region is CASSFGQLEAFF. The CDR3 DNA sequence: TGTGCCAGCAGTTTCGGACAGCTTGAAGCTTTCTTT.

The chain recombines TRBV28 with TRBJ1-2; tentatively, D is TRBD1 (6 bases). The germline V and J ends were trimmed by 2 bases and 4 bases, with 11 bases remaining between them. The CDR3 loop spans 14 amino acids. Germline CDR1 and CDR2: MDHEN and SYDVKM. The CDR3 nucleotides read TGTGCCAGCAGTTTAAGGCAGGGGCCCTATGGCTACACCTTC. It translates to CASSLRQGPYGYTF.